The present TCR beta chain was sequenced within a study of Graves' ophthalmopathy and Graves' hyperthyroidism listed by TCRdb under 2018. In the study overall: A patient counted as having stable hyperthyroidism if there was no progression to ophthalmopathy within 18 months of follow-up. TCR beta repertoire signatures were used to distinguish Graves' ophthalmopathy from Graves' hyperthyroidism and to predict progression to ophthalmopathy. The independent validation cohort included 20 or so hyperthyroidism patients plus 17 patients who later progressed from hyperthyroidism to ophthalmopathy. In total, approximately 130 blood samples were TCR-sequenced: 40 to 45 ophthalmopathy, 80 or so hyperthyroidism and approximately 17 hyperthyroidism-to-ophthalmopathy patients. After sampling, hyperthyroidism patients received methimazole starting at 30 mg daily, and ophthalmopathy patients received high-dose intravenous methylprednisolone. To explore V-J signatures that separate ophthalmopathy from hyperthyroidism, a discovery set of 100 patients was enrolled, consisting of fewer than 45 with ophthalmopathy and approximately 57 with stable hyperthyroidism. In over five hyperthyroidism patients, the T-cell repertoires found in thyroid tissue were compared with those found in blood. Study-wide conclusions, independent of this receptor: Most expanded thyroid clonotypes with frequency above 0.001 were also detected in blood, suggesting blood repertoires may reflect the thyroid immune response. The 13-signature model separated ophthalmopathy from stable hyperthyroidism with roughly 88% sensitivity and 81% to 82% specificity in cross-validation, and 80%/75% in the test set. Sample size was not predetermined statistically, and investigators were not blinded to group allocation. In validation, the model predicted ophthalmopathy progression with roughly 68% sensitivity and about 77% specificity; some 13 predicted patients were CT-confirmed with GO in a median of roughly 6.8 months.

The hyperthyroidism patients were 18 to 65 years old and newly diagnosed, with a disease duration of less than 2 months. Patients with other autoimmune diseases, uncontrolled infections, pregnancy or lactation were excluded. Clinical symptoms, serum thyroxine, TRAb, thyroid ultrasound and orbital computed tomography were used for diagnosis. Trizol reagent was used to extract the total RNA, and its quality was then checked on an Agilent 2100 Bioanalyzer. In regard to this clonotype: The target of this receptor is not known. This may be a read error: a much more frequent sequence differs by one nucleotide.

TCR beta CDR3 regions were amplified from RNA transcripts for repertoire sequencing. A first-round RT-PCR used HTBI primers with the Qiagen OneStep RT-PCR kit, followed by a second-round multiplex PCR, size selection and purification. Libraries were sequenced paired-end with 100 bp reads on an Illumina HiSeq2000. The authors processed their data as follows. Reads were processed with SOAPnuke, discarding reads with adapters, uncalled bases, mean Phred below 15, or no exact constant-primer or identifier match. COPE v1.2.5 was used to merge high-quality paired reads. Clonotypes were defined as unique nucleotide sequences and were aligned to IMGT TRB V, D and J references using MiTCR v1.1. The analysis was limited to V-J combinations with a frequency above 0.0001, which together covered approximately 99% of repertoires. For each V-J combination, a TCR clonal expansion and chaos score was defined as the ratio of F50 clonal expansion to chaos observed in the TCRdist matrix. Features were reduced by Welch's t-statistics and random forest to around 14 V-J combinations, which fed a naive Bayes classifier. The Morisita-Horn index was used to measure how similar the thyroid and blood repertoires were. Using fastp trimming at Q25 and MiXCR clonotype assembly, TCRdb reanalyzed the public sequencing data and kept in-frame beta chains. Each entry merges the rows of one CDR3 protein and shows their most common DNA and genes. TCRdb's processing, not the authors' own work, is the source of the V and J calls. This sample gives around 1,200,000 distinct CDR3 sequences in total; less than 45% of them show up just once. 11% of the sample goes to the ten largest clones.

CDR1 LNHDA and CDR2 SQIVND were looked up in the germline V gene (reference sequence). The CDR3 numbers 16 residues from cysteine through phenylalanine. Only CDR3 DNA is held: 48 bases, read in frame from base 1. Sequencing used peripheral blood or thyroid tissue (not recorded which). The TCR was taken from an adult man with Graves' hyperthyroidism. Recombination joined TRBV19 with TRBJ2-6; TRBD2 could be the D gene, as 6 bases match. This receptor carries the CDR3 CANSSGGFGGANVLTF. The DNA is TGTGCCAATAGTAGTGGGGGGTTTGGTGGGGCCAACGTCCTGACTTTC.